This paragraph reports one T cell receptor (beta chain). This specimen belongs to a study of cytomegalovirus exposure and HLA in healthy donors. Primers for the PCR totalled 60 Vbeta and 13 Jbeta. Measured with immunoSEQ multiplex PCR; TCRdb has only the in-frame clones, and not every one. The sample carries 80,000 to 100,000 clones, 70% to 80% recorded once. The CDR3 is 15 amino acids. V was pared by 8 bases and J by 0 bases, with 14 bases between. CDR1 LNHDA and CDR2 SQIVND come from the germline V gene (reference sequence). The sequenced material came from PBMCs. The gene calls are TRBV19 and TRBJ1-3; tentative D call: TRBD1 (5 bases). This TCR derives from a man between 40 and 49 years old in good health and CMV-seronegative. The CDR3 bases are TGTGCCAGTGCAGGGCGGGGACGCTCTGGAAACACCATATATTTT. Translated: CASAGRGRSGNTIYF.